One sample yielded the 12 T cell receptor beta chains listed below, sequenced in a study of blood T cell repertoires in COVID-19. The data were produced by immunoSEQ multiplex PCR, yet TCRdb's version contains in-frame clones alone and is incomplete. The sample contains 180,000 or so clones, 80% of which appear only once. The source material was PBMCs or T cells enriched from blood (not recorded which). Source of these receptors: a man aged 60 to 69 who had been exposed to COVID-19.

This chain joins TRBV7-9 and TRBJ2-5, with D tentatively TRBD1 (6 bases). CDR3 size: 13 residues. V was cut by 6 bases and J by 5 bases, with 13 bases left in between. Per germline, CDR1 SEHNR and CDR2 FQNEAQ (reference sequence). CDR3 DNA sequence: TGTGCCAGCAGGCCAGGGGCTGTGGAGACCCAGTACTTC. Translation gives CASRPGAVETQYF.

The chain employs TRBV2 and TRBJ2-4; weak D call: TRBD2 (5 bases). CDR1 is SNHLY and CDR2 is FYNNEI in the germline V gene. The V gene lost 4 bases and the J gene lost 2 bases, with 15 bases spanning the gap. CDR3 length: 16 residues. The CDR3 nucleotides read TGTGCCAGCAGTGCCCGAGAGGGAGCGACCAAAAACATTCAGTACTTC. Amino acid sequence: CASSAREGATKNIQYF.

This CDR3 is CASSTLTGGPDTQYF. DNA of the CDR3: TGTGCCAGTAGTACATTAACAGGGGGGCCAGATACGCAGTATTTT. The chain has TRBV19 and TRBJ2-3; 8 nucleotides match TRBD1. The germline CDR1 and CDR2 sequences are LNHDA and SQIVND (reference sequence). The CDR3 runs to 15 residues. Losses at the gene ends were 4 bases for V and 4 bases for J; bases not matched to a gene: 7. The complete variable domain, with remaining parts taken from reference TRBV19 and TRBJ2-3, reads DGGITQSPKYLFRKEGQNVTLSCEQNLNHDAMYWYRQDPGQGLRLIYYSQIVNDFQKGDIAEGYSVSREKKESFPLTVTSAQKNPTAFYLCASSTLTGGPDTQYFGPGTRLTVL.

This chain uses TRBV2 with TRBJ1-6, with TRBD1 matching over 9 bases. Germline trimming cut 0 bases from V and 9 bases from J; bases unmatched to any gene: 3. The CDR3 contains 15 residues. Germline CDR1 reads SNHLY; CDR2 reads FYNNEI. CDR3 protein: CASSEAGTGLSPLHF. Written as DNA, the CDR3 is TGTGCCAGCAGTGAAGCTGGGACAGGGCTTTCACCCCTCCACTTT.

As for this clone: A much bigger clone sits one base away, suggesting this may be a read error. The V gene is TRBV6-5, the J gene TRBJ1-2; TRBD1 matches 7 bases. Trimming at V came to 6 bases and at J to 4 bases, leaving 5 bases not matched to a gene. This CDR3 region has 13 residues. CDR1 and CDR2 (germline): MNHEY, SVGAGI. The CDR3 coding sequence is TGTGCCAGCAGCCCGGGACAGATCTATGGCTACACCTTC. This translates into CASSPGQIYGYTF.

The chain links TRBV9 to TRBJ2-3, with D unresolved. The CDR3 is made up of 15 amino acids. Germline V gene sequence: CDR1 SGDLS, CDR2 YYNGEE. Trimming stripped 2 bases from V and 0 bases from J, with 10 bases between. CDR3 coding DNA: TGTGCCAGCAGCGTGGGCGCCTTCAGCACAGATACGCAGTATTTT. Protein sequence: CASSVGAFSTDTQYF.

The chain has TRBV5-4 and TRBJ1-4; the D gene is possibly TRBD1 (6 bases). Between the trimmed V and J ends, which lost 4 bases and 7 bases, there was a span of 17 bases. Per germline, CDR1 SGHNT and CDR2 YYREEE (reference sequence). The CDR3 covers 15 residues. CDR3 sequence reads: CASSRRAGEGEKLFF. The DNA of the CDR3 is TGTGCCAGCAGCCGTAGGGCAGGGGAGGGTGAAAAACTGTTTTTT. Complete variable domain (other parts from reference TRBV5-4 and TRBJ1-4): ETGVTQSPTHLIKTRGQQVTLRCSSQSGHNTVSWYQQALGQGPQFIFQYYREEENGRGNFPPRFSGLQFPNYSSELNVNALELDDSALYLCASSRRAGEGEKLFFGSGTQLSVL.

The chain couples TRBV10-2 to TRBJ1-3; 7 positions agree with TRBD1. There are 13 residues in the CDR3. The trim removed 4 bases at V and 3 bases at J, leaving 0 bases unmatched. Per the germline V gene, CDR1 is WSHSY and CDR2 is SAAADI. The CDR3 reads CASSGDSGNTIYF. CDR3 sequence (DNA): TGCGCCAGCAGTGGGGACAGTGGAAACACCATATATTTT.

This chain uses TRBV24-1 with TRBJ2-7; the D is unclear. Trimming took 2 bases from V and 3 from J, leaving 16 bases between them. CDR1 is KGHDR, CDR2 SFDVKD, per germline. This CDR3 comprises 16 residues. CDR3 amino acids: CATSDSKTENYYEQYF. CDR3 nucleotide sequence: TGTGCCACCAGTGATTCAAAGACGGAAAACTACTACGAGCAGTACTTC.

This sequence joins TRBV2 and TRBJ2-7; 7 nucleotides align to TRBD1. The junction had 5 bases not matched to a gene; V was cut back by 6 bases and J by 0 bases. Germline CDR1 is SNHLY and CDR2 is FYNNEI. The CDR3 totals 14 residues. The CDR3, as DNA: TGTGCCAGCAGAGGACAGGAGGTCTCCTACGAGCAGTACTTC. It codes for CASRGQEVSYEQYF.

The rearrangement joins TRBV5-1 to TRBJ2-7, with 8 bases aligning to TRBD1. This CDR3 has 16 amino acids. Germline CDR1 is SGHRS and CDR2 is YFSETQ. V shed 0 bases and J 3 bases; nucleotides not matched to a gene: 8. CDR3 nucleotides: TGCGCCAGCAGCTTGGGGATGGACAGGGTTCGCTACGAGCAGTACTTC. Translation gives CASSLGMDRVRYEQYF.

The chain joins TRBV5-4 to TRBJ1-6, with D possibly matching TRBD1 (5 bases). This CDR3 spans 16 amino acids. Per the germline V gene, CDR1 is SGHNT and CDR2 is YYREEE (reference sequence). Trimming pared 2 bases from V and 8 bases from J, leaving 17 bases between. CDR3 nucleotide sequence: TGTGCCAGCAGCTTCGGGGGGGGGAGGATCGATTCACCCCTCCACTTT. It specifies CASSFGGGRIDSPLHF.